These T cell receptor beta chains were read from a single sample in a study of T cell repertoires in cytomegalovirus infection. Their antigens are not known. TCRdb fed the reads into MiXCR, producing one record per CDR3 protein. The sample has some 920,000 distinct CDR3 sequences, approximately 31% seen once. The starting material was cultured CD8+ T cells from PBMCs, obtained from culture after CMV antigen stimulation. Receptor source: a human donor in good health (CMV status not recorded). Some clones in this sample may be carry-over from other donors' samples. Each CDR3 is given with its conserved first and last residue. The D gene is left open where the match is weak. A clone size is listed for some rows: how often the clone was seen (once, few, many), or a class if it is expanded.

D: TRBD2
J: TRBJ2-7
size: NA
V: TRBV10-1
DNA: TGCGCCAGCAGTGAAACTAGCGGCGCCTACGAGCAGTACTTC
CDR3: CASSETSGAYEQYF

D: NA
J: TRBJ1-1
size: few
V: TRBV6-2/TRBV6-3
DNA: TGTGCCAGCAGCCCGGGGTCTTTTGATGAAGCTTTCTTT
CDR3: CASSPGSFDEAFF

D: NA
J: TRBJ2-7
size: NA
V: TRBV27
DNA: TGTGCCAGCAGTTTCGCGGGGGCTCTCCCCTACGAGCAGTACTTC
CDR3: CASSFAGALPYEQYF

D: NA
J: TRBJ2-3
size: few
V: TRBV5-4
DNA: TGTGCCAGCAGCGAGTGGTCGGCGGGAATGAGCACAGATACGCAGTATTTT
CDR3: CASSEWSAGMSTDTQYF

D: TRBD1
J: TRBJ1-1
size: NA
V: TRBV6-6
DNA: TGTGCCAGCAGTAACGGACAGGATGCGGCTTTCTTT
CDR3: CASSNGQDAAFF

D: TRBD1
J: TRBJ2-7
size: NA
V: TRBV3-1
DNA: TGTGCCAGCAGCCTTGTCCAGAGGGGACAGTACTCCTACGAGCAGTACTTC
CDR3: CASSLVQRGQYSYEQYF

D: NA
J: TRBJ1-1
size: NA
V: TRBV20-1
DNA: TGCAGTGCTAGAGATTCGGGGAGGGCTGAAGCTTTCTTT
CDR3: CSARDSGRAEAFF

D: TRBD2
J: TRBJ2-1
size: NA
V: TRBV6-2/TRBV6-3
DNA: TGTGCCAGCAAGCTTGGACTAGCTACGGGGAAGTTCTTC
CDR3: CASKLGLATGKFF

D: NA
J: TRBJ2-2
size: few
V: TRBV20-1
DNA: TGCAGTGCATGGGACTTTGTGAACACCGGGGAGCTGTTTTTT
CDR3: CSAWDFVNTGELFF

D: NA
J: TRBJ2-6
size: few
V: TRBV10-3
DNA: TGTGCCATCAGTGAGTCGGCTTCTGGGGCCAACGTCCTGACTTTC
CDR3: CAISESASGANVLTF

D: NA
J: TRBJ2-7
size: NA
V: TRBV5-5
DNA: TGTGCCAGCAGCTCCCGCACTTATTTACCATACGAGCAGTACTTC
CDR3: CASSSRTYLPYEQYF

D: NA
J: TRBJ1-5
size: NA
V: TRBV6-1
DNA: TGTGCCAGCAGTAAGAATCAGCCCCAGCATTTT
CDR3: CASSKNQPQHF

D: TRBD1
J: TRBJ1-2
size: few
V: TRBV27
DNA: TGTGCCAGCAGTTTAGGAGGACAGGGCTACTATGGCTACACCTTC
CDR3: CASSLGGQGYYGYTF

D: TRBD2
J: TRBJ2-2
size: NA
V: TRBV27
DNA: TGTGCCAGCAGTTCACCGGTAGCGGGGGTGAACACCGGGGAGCTGTTTTTT
CDR3: CASSSPVAGVNTGELFF

D: TRBD1
J: TRBJ2-1
size: NA
V: TRBV4-3
DNA: TGCGCCAGCAGCCGGGACAGAGTCATTGGGAGCTCCTACAATGAGCAGTTCTTC
CDR3: CASSRDRVIGSSYNEQFF

D: NA
J: TRBJ2-5
size: NA
V: TRBV6-5
DNA: TGTGCCAGCAGCTCGGGTTACTATGTTCCGGGACAACGTGGAGAGACCCAGTACTTC
CDR3: CASSSGYYVPGQRGETQYF

D: NA
J: TRBJ2-5
size: once
V: TRBV2
DNA: TGTGCCAGCAAAAGAGGGGGATCAACCCAAGAGACCCAGTACTTC
CDR3: CASKRGGSTQETQYF

D: NA
J: TRBJ2-5
size: few
V: TRBV10-3
DNA: TGTGCCATCAGTGAGTCGGCTGAAACCCAAGAGACCCAGTACTTC
CDR3: CAISESAETQETQYF

D: NA
J: TRBJ1-2
size: few
V: TRBV7-2
DNA: TGTGCCAGCAGCTTAGTTCAGCCCTCAGGCTATGGCTACACCTTC
CDR3: CASSLVQPSGYGYTF

D: NA
J: TRBJ1-1
size: NA
V: TRBV4-3
DNA: TGCGCCAGCAGCCTAGAAAGCCCAGGGTACACTGAAGCTTTCTTT
CDR3: CASSLESPGYTEAFF

D: NA
J: TRBJ1-5
size: few
V: TRBV6-2/TRBV6-3
DNA: TGTGCCAGCACCCAGGGAGCGCGGGATCAGCCCCAGCATTTT
CDR3: CASTQGARDQPQHF

D: NA
J: TRBJ1-2
size: NA
V: TRBV6-5
DNA: TGTGCCACCAGGCGGTCTGATGGCTACACCTTC
CDR3: CATRRSDGYTF

D: NA
J: TRBJ1-1
size: NA
V: TRBV7-2
DNA: TGTGCCAGCAGATTAGCAGGGTCGGTCACTGAAGCTTTCTTT
CDR3: CASRLAGSVTEAFF

D: NA
J: TRBJ2-3
size: NA
V: TRBV7-6
DNA: TGTGCCAGCAGCTTACAGATCGCGGGGTCAGCTAGCACAGATACGCAGTATTTT
CDR3: CASSLQIAGSASTDTQYF

D: NA
J: TRBJ1-5
size: few
V: TRBV2
DNA: TGTGCCAGCAGTGAAATGACAGCTAGCAATCAGCCCCAGCATTTT
CDR3: CASSEMTASNQPQHF

D: TRBD1
J: TRBJ1-2
size: many
V: TRBV6-1
DNA: TGTGCCAGCATCGGCCCCAGGGACAGGGTCCTCTACTATGGCTACACCTTC
CDR3: CASIGPRDRVLYYGYTF

D: TRBD2
J: TRBJ2-5
size: NA
V: TRBV5-5
DNA: TGTGCCAGCAGCTACCCAGCGGGGGGGGAGACCCAGTACTTC
CDR3: CASSYPAGGETQYF

D: TRBD1
J: TRBJ2-1
size: NA
V: TRBV9
DNA: TGTGCCAGCAGCTCGCCGACAGGGTTTTTGGATGAGCAGTTCTTC
CDR3: CASSSPTGFLDEQFF

D: NA
J: TRBJ1-4
size: few
V: TRBV25-1
DNA: TGTGCCAGCAGGGGAGGGGGTTGGGCTAATGAAAAACTGTTTTTT
CDR3: CASRGGGWANEKLFF

D: NA
J: TRBJ2-5
size: NA
V: TRBV6-2/TRBV6-3
DNA: TGTGCCAGCAGCCTCGCGTCCAGTATCCAAGAGACCCAGTACTTC
CDR3: CASSLASSIQETQYF

D: NA
J: TRBJ1-1
size: NA
V: TRBV19
DNA: TGTGCCAGTAGGTATGGAGGGGGGTCCACTGAAGCTTTCTTT
CDR3: CASRYGGGSTEAFF

D: NA
J: TRBJ2-1
size: few
V: TRBV27
DNA: TGTGCCAGCAGTTTCGAGCCGCGTTACAATGAGCAGTTCTTC
CDR3: CASSFEPRYNEQFF

D: NA
J: TRBJ1-3
size: many
V: TRBV12-3/TRBV12-4
DNA: TGTGCCAGCAGTTTATTTGGACCTGGAAACACCATATATTTT
CDR3: CASSLFGPGNTIYF

D: TRBD1
J: TRBJ2-1
size: once
V: TRBV4-3
DNA: TGCGCCAGCAGAAAGAGGGACAGCTCCTACAATGAGCAGTTCTTC
CDR3: CASRKRDSSYNEQFF

D: TRBD1
J: TRBJ1-4
size: NA
V: TRBV27
DNA: TGTGCCAGCAGTTTCCTGGACAGGGTAACTGAAAAACTGTTTTTT
CDR3: CASSFLDRVTEKLFF